These 7 T cell receptor beta chains were all obtained from the same sample, sequenced in a study of blood T cell repertoires in COVID-19. Sequencing was performed with immunoSEQ multiplex PCR; in TCRdb, only in-frame clones are kept and a portion is missing. The profile shows 150,000 to 200,000 clones, approximately 80% of them singletons. Sequenced sample: PBMCs or T cells enriched from blood (not recorded which). Receptors were obtained from a man aged 60 to 75 who had been exposed to COVID-19.

The V and J genes are TRBV5-4 and TRBJ2-6, with D tentatively TRBD1 (5 bases). V lost 3 bases, J lost 0 bases, and 16 bases lay in between. The length of the CDR3 is 18 residues. Germline CDR1 SGHNT, CDR2 YYREEE (reference sequence). The CDR3 coding sequence is TGTGCCAGCAGCTCCCCCACAGGATCGATCTCTGGGGCCAACGTCCTGACTTTC. It encodes CASSSPTGSISGANVLTF.

This clone was seen only once. The chain couples TRBV10-3 to TRBJ1-5, with no clear D. V was cut by 9 bases and J by 0 bases, with 6 bases left in between. Germline CDR1 and CDR2: ENHRY and SYGVKD. The CDR3 totals 12 residues. This chain's CDR3 is CAIYSSNQPQHF. The CDR3 DNA reads as TGTGCCATTTACAGTAGCAATCAGCCCCAGCATTTT.

The rearrangement joins TRBV4-2 to TRBJ2-7, with no clear D. This CDR3 is built from 15 residues. Germline CDR1 LGHNA, CDR2 YNFKEQ. V lost 0 bases and J 0 bases, leaving 9 bases between the germline ends. CDR3 nucleotide sequence: TGTGCCAGCAGCCAAGATGCCCGTAGCTCCTACGAGCAGTACTTC. Translation gives CASSQDARSSYEQYF.

The sample holds one count of this clone. V gene TRBV18 combines with J gene TRBJ2-5; 9 positions match TRBD1. Unmatched junction bases numbered 11, after V lost 4 bases and J lost 5 bases. Per the germline V gene, CDR1 is KGHSH and CDR2 is LQKENI. The CDR3 contains 16 residues. For the CDR3, the DNA is TGTGCCAGCTCACGGAATCTACAGGGGGCTGGTGAGACCCAGTACTTC. Translated: CASSRNLQGAGETQYF.

The rearrangement links TRBV7-8 to TRBJ2-1, with 8 bases that match TRBD2. The CDR3 totals 17 residues. Germline V gene data show CDR1 as SGHVS and CDR2 as FQNEAQ. With 3 bases clipped from V and 1 base from J, the junction kept 8 bases outside the gene matches. The CDR3 loop is CASSLDSGMFSYNEQFF. CDR3 in DNA: TGTGCCAGCAGCTTGGATAGCGGGATGTTTTCCTACAATGAGCAGTTCTTC.

The chain recombines TRBV6-5 with TRBJ1-5; 8 bases match TRBD1. With V trimmed by 6 bases and J by 5 bases, 6 bases remained unmatched. The V gene's germline CDR1 is MNHEY and CDR2 SVGAGI. The CDR3 is 14 residues long. The CDR3 coding sequence is TGTGCCAGCAGGCGGACAGGGACAGATCAGCCCCAGCATTTT. This translates into CASRRTGTDQPQHF.

The chain uses TRBV6-2 or TRBV6-3 and TRBJ1-5, with 11 nucleotides matching TRBD1. The CDR3 length is 16 residues. J lost 5 bases, V lost 6 bases, and 9 bases had no gene match. The germline CDR1 and CDR2 sequences are MNHEY and SVGEGT. This CDR3 is CASSRRTGGGHQPQHF. Written as DNA, the CDR3 is TGTGCCAGCAGCCGTAGGACAGGGGGCGGCCATCAGCCCCAGCATTTT.